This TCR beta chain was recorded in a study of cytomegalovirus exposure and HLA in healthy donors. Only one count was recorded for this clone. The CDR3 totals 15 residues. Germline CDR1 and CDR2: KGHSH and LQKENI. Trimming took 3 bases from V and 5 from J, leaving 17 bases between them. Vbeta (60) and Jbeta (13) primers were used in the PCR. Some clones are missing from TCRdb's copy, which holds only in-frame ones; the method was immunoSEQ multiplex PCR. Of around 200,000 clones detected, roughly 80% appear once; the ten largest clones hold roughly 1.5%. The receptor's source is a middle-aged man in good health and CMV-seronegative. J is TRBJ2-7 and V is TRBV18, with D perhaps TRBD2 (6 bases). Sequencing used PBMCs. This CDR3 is CASSPDGGSLDEQYF. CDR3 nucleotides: TGTGCCAGCTCACCGGACGGAGGGTCACTCGACGAGCAGTACTTC.